This T cell receptor beta chain came from a study of T cell responses to AZD1222 COVID-19 vaccine. CDR3 size: 14 residues. J lost 6 bases, V lost 5 bases, and 5 bases had no gene match. Per germline, CDR1 SGHTA and CDR2 FQGNSA. Generated by immunoSEQ multiplex PCR, the TCRdb table keeps only in-frame clones and is missing some. The sample has more than 75,000 clones, 75% to 90% seen once. The rearrangement joins TRBV7-2 to TRBJ1-5, with 9 bases that match TRBD1. Sequenced here: peripheral blood, sampled on day 0 of AZD1222 vaccination. This clonotype originated in an adult in good health. The CDR3 DNA reads TGTGCCAGCAGCCCGGACAGGGGTGGTCAGCCCCAGCATTTT. Translation: CASSPDRGGQPQHF.